What follows are 24 T cell receptor beta chains derived from one specimen sequenced in a study of T cells in tumors after PD-1 blockade (dated by TCRdb to about 2019). The time point label, read with the paper, signifies: before anti-PD-1 therapy. Library prep was done by the immunoSEQ multiplex PCR assay. The immuneACCESS repertoire file appears here via TCRdb, limited to in-frame rearrangements. These files lack a portion of the clones; in checked studies, under half of the deficit traces to unresolved V genes, and the cause of the others is not known. The sample table holds roughly 48,000 clones, of which 81% were seen once. Clones ranked in the top ten supply just over 4% of the sample. The starting material was PBMCs, obtained before anti-PD-1 treatment. These TCRs come from a human donor with basal cell carcinoma.

This clone has just a few counts. The chain combines TRBV27 with TRBJ2-2; 8 nucleotides match TRBD1. In germline, CDR1 is MNHEY, CDR2 SMNVEV (reference sequence). J gave up 5 bases and V 6 bases, and 11 bases lay outside the gene matches. This CDR3 contains 16 residues. This CDR3 reads CASSRPPGGLTGELFF. The CDR3 region has the DNA TGTGCCAGCAGCCGGCCCCCAGGGGGCCTAACCGGGGAGCTGTTTTTT.

The rearrangement links TRBV5-1 to TRBJ1-1, with D unclear. V lost 0 bases to trimming and J lost 1 base, with 7 bases between them. The length of the CDR3 is 14 residues. Germline loops: CDR1 SGHRS, CDR2 YFSETQ. This chain's CDR3 is CASSLGDTNTEAFF. DNA for the CDR3: TGCGCCAGCAGCTTGGGGGATACGAACACTGAAGCTTTCTTT.

The CDR3 spells CASSSGASGGSYEQYF. The CDR3 DNA sequence: TGTGCCAGCAGCTCGGGAGCCAGCGGGGGTTCCTACGAGCAGTACTTC. This chain links TRBV5-4 with TRBJ2-7, with TRBD2 identical over 8 bases. The CDR3 spans 16 residues. Germline loops: CDR1 SGHNT, CDR2 YYREEE (reference sequence). J was trimmed by 1 base and V by 3 bases; bases with no gene match: 9.

V is TRBV5-1 and J is TRBJ1-2; the match to TRBD1 covers 8 bases. V was pared by 0 bases and J by 8 bases, with 6 bases of the junction left unmatched. The CDR3 covers 14 residues. Germline-derived CDR1 and CDR2 are SGHRS and YFSETQ. The DNA for the CDR3 is TGCGCCAGCAGCTTGGTTCCAGGGGGCGAAGGCTACACCTTC. Translating gives CASSLVPGGEGYTF.

The chain employs TRBV7-2 and TRBJ2-3, with TRBD2 matching over 10 bases. Germline lookup yields CDR1 SGHTA and CDR2 FQGNSA. V lost 3 bases, J lost 6 bases, and 6 bases stayed unmatched. The CDR3 extends over 15 amino acids. Written as DNA, the CDR3 is TGTGCCAGCAGCTTGAGTAGCGGGGGGTTTGATACGCAGTATTTT. It translates to CASSLSSGGFDTQYF.

V gene TRBV3-1 (or the pseudogene TRBV3-2) combines with J gene TRBJ1-2; tentatively, D is TRBD1 (5 bases). This CDR3 comprises 12 residues. V gave up 4 bases and J gave up 5 bases, with 8 bases separating them. CDR1 and CDR2 from the germline V gene are LGHDT and YNNKEL (reference sequence). The CDR3 protein is CASSLQEYGYTF. As DNA, the CDR3 is TGTGCCAGCAGCCTACAGGAGTATGGCTACACCTTC.

This clone turned up a few times. The chain combines TRBV5-1 with TRBJ1-5; D remains ambiguous. V lost 10 bases and J 7 bases, leaving 9 bases between the germline ends. The CDR3 has 10 amino acids. Germline V lookup: CDR1 SGHRS, CDR2 YFSETQ. The CDR3 reads CADLPQPQHF. CDR3 nucleotides: TGCGCCGACCTTCCACAGCCCCAGCATTTT.

The chain employs TRBV4-1 and TRBJ2-4, with 9 bases lining up with TRBD2. The CDR3 loop spans 16 amino acids. Germline V gene data show CDR1 as MGHRA and CDR2 as YSYEKL. J was trimmed by 1 base and V by 1 base; bases with no gene match: 2. The CDR3 DNA follows: TGCGCCAGCAGCCAAGGAAGCGGGGGGGCCAAAAACATTCAGTACTTC. It is translated as CASSQGSGGAKNIQYF.

The V gene is TRBV5-6, the J gene TRBJ1-5, with 8 bases that match TRBD1. Trimming cost V 7 bases and J 1 base; bases outside gene matches: 10. The germline V gene has CDR1 SGHDT and CDR2 YYEEEE. The CDR3 contains 16 residues. CDR3 nucleotide sequence: TGTGCCAGCGGGCGCACCGGACAGGGCAGCAATCAGCCCCAGCATTTT. Amino acids: CASGRTGQGSNQPQHF. Using reference TRBV5-6 and TRBJ1-5 for the parts outside the CDR3, the full variable domain is DAGVTQSPTHLIKTRGQQVTLRCSPKSGHDTVSWYQQALGQGPQFIFQYYEEEERQRGNFPDRFSGHQFPNYSSELNVNALLLGDSALYLCASGRTGQGSNQPQHFGDGTRLSIL.

The V gene is TRBV3-1 (or the pseudogene TRBV3-2), the J gene TRBJ1-3; D might be TRBD1 (6 bases). CDR3 length equals 15 residues. Per the germline V gene, CDR1 is LGHDT and CDR2 is YNNKEL (reference sequence). V was clipped by 2 bases and J by 2 bases, with 10 bases between them. The CDR3 reads CASSQMGATGNTIYF. CDR3 coding DNA: TGTGCCAGCAGCCAAATGGGGGCCACTGGAAACACCATATATTTT.

This clone was recorded only once. The rearrangement links TRBV7-2 to TRBJ1-1, with D maybe TRBD1 (5 bases). The CDR3 sequence is 14 residues long. V lost 6 bases and J lost 4, with 15 bases in between. Germline lookup yields CDR1 SGHTA and CDR2 FQGNSA. The CDR3 bases are TGTGCCAGCAGGAGGGGAACTAGGGGCACTGAAGCTTTCTTT. This sequence encodes CASRRGTRGTEAFF.

The chain couples TRBV3-1 (or the pseudogene TRBV3-2) to TRBJ1-1; no firm D call. CDR1 is LGHDT, CDR2 YNNKEL, per germline (reference sequence). V gave up 8 bases and J gave up 0 bases, with 10 bases separating them. The CDR3 is 13 residues long. Here the CDR3 reads CASRWGLNTEAFF. The CDR3 DNA sequence: TGTGCCAGCCGATGGGGTTTGAACACTGAAGCTTTCTTT.

This chain connects TRBV20-1 to TRBJ1-2; D is perhaps TRBD1 (5 bases). V lost 3 bases, J lost 3 bases, and 11 bases lay in between. CDR1 and CDR2 (germline): DFQATT, SNEGSKA (reference sequence). The length of the CDR3 is 13 residues. The CDR3 loop reads CSASETGDYGYTF. The CDR3 DNA sequence: TGCAGTGCTAGTGAGACGGGGGACTATGGCTACACCTTC.

The chain is built from TRBV3-1 (or the pseudogene TRBV3-2) and TRBJ1-6, with a possible D match to TRBD1 (5 bases). V gave up 3 bases and J gave up 4 bases, with 16 bases separating them. Germline CDR1 LGHDT, CDR2 YNNKEL (reference sequence). The CDR3 sequence is 17 residues long. This CDR3 reads CASSQSEGRIYNSPLHF. DNA of the CDR3: TGTGCCAGCAGCCAGAGTGAGGGACGGATTTATAATTCACCCCTCCACTTT.

Here the CDR3 DNA reads TGTGCCAGTAGAATTGACAGTTACACTGAAGCTTTCTTT. Protein sequence: CASRIDSYTEAFF. The chain combines TRBV19 with TRBJ1-1; D is possibly TRBD1 (5 bases). CDR1 and CDR2 (germline): LNHDA, SQIVND (reference sequence). This CDR3 is built from 13 residues. Trimming removed 6 bases from V and 3 bases from J, with 11 bases in between.

J is TRBJ1-2 and V is TRBV9, with 8 bases fitting TRBD1. The CDR3 spans 15 residues. V shed 0 bases and J 6 bases; nucleotides not matched to a gene: 7. The germline gives CDR1 SGDLS, CDR2 YYNGEE. DNA of the CDR3: TGTGCCAGCAGCGTAGGTCCCCAGGGGGCCGATGGCTACACCTTC. Amino acid sequence: CASSVGPQGADGYTF.

The chain recombines TRBV11-3 with TRBJ2-7; possible D gene TRBD1, 7 bases. Germline V gene sequence: CDR1 SGHNT, CDR2 YENEEA. CDR3 length equals 14 residues. The V gene lost 1 base and the J gene lost 6 bases, with 13 bases spanning the gap. In DNA, the CDR3 is TGTGCCAGCAGCTTAGGGTGGCAGGGGGGCGAGCAGTACTTC. Translation: CASSLGWQGGEQYF.

The chain couples TRBV3-1 (or the pseudogene TRBV3-2) to TRBJ1-5; D gene unclear. CDR3 size: 15 residues. V gave up 0 bases and J gave up 4 bases, with 10 bases separating them. Germline assignment: CDR1 LGHDT and CDR2 YNNKEL (reference sequence). In nucleotides, the CDR3 is TGTGCCAGCAGCCAAGAATGGGGATCGAATCAGCCCCAGCATTTT. Encoded protein: CASSQEWGSNQPQHF.

V is TRBV5-1 and J is TRBJ2-7, with D unclear. The length of the CDR3 is 13 residues. Trimming removed 1 base at V and 7 bases at J, with 12 bases between. The V gene's germline CDR1 is SGHRS and CDR2 YFSETQ. Written as DNA, the CDR3 is TGCGCCAGCAGCTTGTGGCCCGCTAGGGAGCAGTACTTC. This codes for CASSLWPAREQYF.

This sequence joins TRBV5-6 and TRBJ2-7; TRBD1 matches 8 bases. J lost 0 bases, V lost 4 bases, and 9 bases had no gene match. Germline CDR1 is SGHDT and CDR2 is YYEEEE. This CDR3 spans 16 amino acids. CDR3 coding DNA: TGTGCCAGCAGCCCTACTACGGACAGGGTCTCCTACGAGCAGTACTTC. The encoded protein is CASSPTTDRVSYEQYF.

The genes are TRBV5-5 and TRBJ1-2, with a tentative D call TRBD1 (5 bases). CDR1 is SGHKS and CDR2 is YYEKEE in the germline V gene (reference sequence). Trimming stripped 2 bases from V and 4 bases from J, with 12 bases between. The CDR3 runs 14 residues. The CDR3 nucleotides are TGTGCCAGCAGCTTATATCGACAGAGCTATGGCTACACCTTC. Amino acids: CASSLYRQSYGYTF.

J is TRBJ2-2 and V is TRBV28; D ambiguous. CDR3 length equals 13 residues. Germline V lookup: CDR1 MDHEN, CDR2 SYDVKM. V lost 3 bases and J 7 bases, leaving 9 bases between the germline ends. The CDR3 DNA reads TGTGCCAGCAGTTTTCCCCTCGGCGGGGAGCTGTTTTTT. It yields the protein CASSFPLGGELFF.

This clone appeared a few times. This rearrangement joins TRBV6-5 to TRBJ1-2; 11 bases map to TRBD1. The ends lost 0 bases at V and 6 bases at J; junction bases unmatched: 3. Germline loops: CDR1 MNHEY, CDR2 SVGAGI. The CDR3 runs 15 residues. The CDR3 loop reads CASSYSRTGGDGYTF. CDR3 in DNA: TGTGCCAGCAGTTACTCAAGGACAGGGGGCGATGGCTACACCTTC.

In DNA, the CDR3 is TGTGCCAGCAGCTTAGCCCCGGGACTAGCGGGTGAAACCTACGAGCAGTACTTC. It specifies CASSLAPGLAGETYEQYF. The gene calls are TRBV7-8 and TRBJ2-7; 12 positions match TRBD2. Trimming removed 0 bases from V and 2 bases from J; junction bases left unmatched: 8. Germline V gene data show CDR1 as SGHVS and CDR2 as FQNEAQ. The CDR3 runs to 18 residues.